The 9 T cell receptor beta chains given below trace back to one sample, sequenced in a study of T cells in Graves' hyperthyroidism and ophthalmopathy. Amplification of TCR beta CDR3 regions used RNA as the template. A set of HTBI primers served as the primers for a first-round RT-PCR of the TCR CDR3. TCRdb reanalysed the multiplex PCR reads using MiXCR and keeps one entry per CDR3 protein. The sample contains about 410,000 distinct CDR3 sequences, around 15% of which appear only once. The source material was blood. These receptors were obtained from a man between 18 and 29 years old with Graves' ophthalmopathy.

This clonotype was recorded many times. V usage is TRBV5-1 and J usage is TRBJ2-1, with 8 positions matching TRBD2. J gave up 0 bases and V 2 bases, and 7 bases lay outside the gene matches. Per germline, CDR1 SGHRS and CDR2 YFSETQ. This CDR3 spans 17 amino acids. The CDR3 DNA follows: TGCGCCAGCAGCTTAGCCCCCGGGACTAGCTCCTACAATGAGCAGTTCTTC. This codes for CASSLAPGTSSYNEQFF.

The rearrangement joins TRBV5-1 to TRBJ1-4, with D possibly matching TRBD1 (6 bases). The V gene's germline CDR1 is SGHRS and CDR2 YFSETQ. Trimming left V 3 bases short and J 4 bases short, with 19 bases between. This CDR3 has 17 amino acids. The CDR3 coding sequence is TGCGCCAGCAGCTCCTCCGGGACATCCTACGGTAATGAAAAACTGTTTTTT. Residues: CASSSSGTSYGNEKLFF.

Written as DNA, the CDR3 is TGTGCCAGTAGTATAGTAGCGGAGAGAGTTTACGAGCAGTACTTC. The encoded protein is CASSIVAERVYEQYF. This chain uses TRBV19 with TRBJ2-7, with D maybe TRBD2 (6 bases). V gave up 1 base and J gave up 4 bases, with 14 bases separating them. The CDR3 covers 15 residues. Germline CDR1 and CDR2: LNHDA and SQIVND (reference sequence). The full variable domain, rest sourced from reference TRBV19 and TRBJ2-7, is DGGITQSPKYLFRKEGQNVTLSCEQNLNHDAMYWYRQDPGQGLRLIYYSQIVNDFQKGDIAEGYSVSREKKESFPLTVTSAQKNPTAFYLCASSIVAERVYEQYFGPGTRLTVT.

The gene calls are TRBV10-2 and TRBJ1-5, with D tentatively TRBD1 (5 bases). Germline V gene data show CDR1 as WSHSY and CDR2 as SAAADI. The CDR3 has 14 residues. V shed 2 bases and J shed 6 bases, with 11 bases lying between them. Here the CDR3 DNA reads TGCGCCAGCAGTGAGCAGGGAGGGAGTCAGCCCCAGCATTTT. Encoded protein: CASSEQGGSQPQHF.

This clonotype was counted ten times or more. This chain connects TRBV2 to TRBJ2-7, with TRBD2 matching over 14 bases. This CDR3 is built from 16 residues. Germline loops: CDR1 SNHLY, CDR2 FYNNEI. J lost 4 bases, V lost 7 bases, and 9 bases had no gene match. The CDR3 coding sequence is TGTGCCAGCACCGGGACTAGCGGGAGAGGGATGTACGAGCAGTACTTC. It encodes CASTGTSGRGMYEQYF. Together with reference TRBV2 and TRBJ2-7, the CDR3 gives the full variable domain: EPEVTQTPSHQVTQMGQEVILRCVPISNHLYFYWYRQILGQKVEFLVSFYNNEISEKSEIFDDQFSVERPDGSNFTLKIRSTKLEDSAMYFCASTGTSGRGMYEQYFGPGTRLTVT.

This clonotype was detected ten times or more. This chain links TRBV12-3 or TRBV12-4 with TRBJ1-5, with D perhaps TRBD1 (5 bases). This CDR3 has 14 amino acids. V was clipped by 3 bases and J by 4 bases, with 10 bases between them. CDR3 DNA sequence: TGTGCCAGCAGTTTCGGGGCAGAGAATCAGCCCCAGCATTTT. It encodes CASSFGAENQPQHF.

In this sample, this clonotype turned up a few times. V gene TRBV12-3 or TRBV12-4 combines with J gene TRBJ2-5; the D gene is possibly TRBD2 (5 bases). Trimming removed 6 bases at V and 1 base at J, with 15 bases between. This CDR3 region has 15 residues. The DNA of the CDR3 is TGTGCCAGCAGAAAAAACAGTGCGGGCCAAGAGACCCAGTACTTC. Translating it yields CASRKNSAGQETQYF.

This clonotype has only a few counts. This rearrangement joins TRBV2 to TRBJ1-1; D is perhaps TRBD1 (6 bases). The germline V gene has CDR1 SNHLY and CDR2 FYNNEI. The CDR3 spans 14 residues. V lost 5 bases and J lost 6, with 16 bases in between. CDR3 coding DNA: TGTGCCAGCAGTAGCTACAGGGAAAACCCTGAAGCTTTCTTT. This translates into CASSSYRENPEAFF.

Ten or more counts support this clonotype. The chain links TRBV4-1 to TRBJ2-7; D is uncertain. V lost 1 base and J lost 6, with 13 bases in between. This CDR3 contains 14 residues. Germline values: CDR1 MGHRA, CDR2 YSYEKL. The CDR3 DNA sequence: TGCGCCAGCAGCCAAGTCTCAGACACTCGCGAGCAGTACTTC. The encoded protein is CASSQVSDTREQYF.